These 15 T cell receptor beta chains were all obtained from the same sample, sequenced in a study of T cells in localized non-small cell lung cancer (dated by TCRdb to about 2020). The method behind the library was the immunoSEQ multiplex PCR assay. Imported from immuneACCESS, the table was reduced by TCRdb to in-frame sequences with V and J called. These copies leave out some clones; in studies compared against another copy, an unresolved V gene accounts for under half, and the cause of the remainder is not known. The sample profile shows about 2,700 clones; about 32% of them were found once. The top ten clones comprise around a fifth of the sample. The material sequenced was lung tumor tissue, taken before any cancer treatment. The receptors originated from a male donor older than 55 with stage II squamous cell lung carcinoma.

V and J are TRBV6-8 and TRBJ1-3; D is undetermined. Trimming took off 0 bases at V and 0 bases at J, with 9 bases between the two ends. This CDR3 comprises 16 residues. Per germline, CDR1 MNHGY and CDR2 SAAAGT. The chain's CDR3 is CASSYSRQSSGNTIYF. CDR3 nucleotides: TGTGCCAGCAGTTACTCGAGGCAGAGCTCTGGAAACACCATATATTTT.

The chain combines TRBV28 with TRBJ2-7, with a weak D call TRBD1 (7 bases). Trimming cost V 4 bases and J 7 bases, with 29 bases left between them. CDR1 and CDR2 (germline): MDHEN, SYDVKM. This CDR3 is built from 18 residues. The CDR3 bases are TGTGCCAGCAGTTCTGCGGGACAGCCTCCCCCGCCGGGTGGGGAGCAGTACTTC. It specifies CASSSAGQPPPPGGEQYF.

The chain joins TRBV11-3 to TRBJ1-1; 8 positions agree with TRBD1. The CDR3 sequence is 16 residues long. The V segment lost 5 bases and the J segment 5 bases; nucleotides outside the gene matches: 13. Germline V lookup: CDR1 SGHNT, CDR2 YENEEA. The CDR3 DNA follows: TGTGCCAGCAGCCCACGACAGGGGAGAGGGAAAACTGAAGCTTTCTTT. Translated: CASSPRQGRGKTEAFF. The variable domain in full, with the rest retrieved from reference TRBV11-3 and TRBJ1-1, is EAGVVQSPRYKIIEKKQPVAFWCNPISGHNTLYWYLQNLGQGPELLIRYENEEAVDDSQLPKDRFSAERLKGVDSTLKIQPAELGDSAVYLCASSPRQGRGKTEAFFGQGTRLTVV.

This clone was seen at least ten times. The chain couples TRBV6-8 to TRBJ2-5, with D possibly being TRBD2 (6 bases). V was clipped by 11 bases and J by 0 bases, with 16 bases between them. The CDR3 totals 14 residues. Germline CDR1 MNHGY, CDR2 SAAAGT. The CDR3 bases are TGTGCCGGGGGTAGCGGAGGGTACCAAGAGACCCAGTACTTC. It yields the protein CAGGSGGYQETQYF.

The chain has TRBV9 and TRBJ2-3; D might be TRBD1 or TRBD2, each matching 5 bases. CDR1 is SGDLS, CDR2 YYNGEE, per germline. The CDR3 contains 12 residues. V was trimmed by 4 bases and J by 9 bases, leaving 12 bases between them. The chain's CDR3 is CASSPGTRTQYF. For the CDR3, the DNA is TGTGCCAGCAGCCCAGGGACGCGCACGCAGTATTTT.

This clone was counted only a few times. V and J are TRBV30 and TRBJ2-6; D not certain. CDR1 and CDR2 from the germline V gene are GTSNPN and SVGIG (reference sequence). Between the trimmed V and J ends, which lost 8 bases and 4 bases, there was a span of 15 bases. The CDR3 runs 14 residues. CDR3 sequence reads: CAHNEGSGANVLTF. DNA for the CDR3: TGTGCCCACAACGAAGGGTCCGGGGCCAACGTCCTGACTTTC. Based on the CDR3 plus reference TRBV30 and TRBJ2-6, the full variable domain is SQTIHQWPATLVQPVGSPLSLECTVEGTSNPNLYWYRQAAGRGLQLLFYSVGIGQISSEVPQNLSASRPQDRQFILSSKKLLLSDSGFYLCAHNEGSGANVLTFGAGSRLTVL.

This clone occurred a few times. V is TRBV11-3 and J is TRBJ1-1; D is uncertain. V was trimmed by 3 bases and J by 3 bases, leaving 11 bases between them. This CDR3 region has 14 residues. The V gene's germline CDR1 is SGHNT and CDR2 YENEEA. The CDR3 here is CASSLRIVDTEAFF. The DNA for the CDR3 is TGTGCCAGCAGCTTGCGGATTGTTGACACTGAAGCTTTCTTT.

This clone appeared a few times. The genes are TRBV11-3 and TRBJ2-1, with 14 bases fitting TRBD2. Germline V gene data show CDR1 as SGHNT and CDR2 as YENEEA. This CDR3 comprises 16 residues. After removal of 1 base from V and 12 bases from J, the junction contained 8 bases not matched to a gene. The CDR3 sequence: CASSLGGTSGSPGQFF. The DNA for the CDR3 is TGTGCCAGCAGCTTAGGGGGGACTAGCGGGAGTCCGGGGCAGTTCTTC.

By share of the sample, this clone is large. The chain uses TRBV11-3 and TRBJ2-3; D is possibly TRBD2 (5 bases). From germline, CDR1 is SGHNT and CDR2 YENEEA. The CDR3 totals 15 residues. Trimming left V 8 bases short and J 2 bases short, with 17 bases between. DNA for the CDR3: TGTGCCAGCGGTGCACTAGTCCTTGACACAGATACGCAGTATTTT. Its translation is CASGALVLDTDTQYF.

This clone was seen more than once but under ten times. V is TRBV9 and J is TRBJ1-5; D is uncertain. The CDR3 runs to 13 residues. V lost 0 bases to trimming and J lost 9 bases, with 10 bases between them. Germline lookup yields CDR1 SGDLS and CDR2 YYNGEE. The CDR3 DNA is TGTGCCAGCAGCGTAGAAGGAGCCGGGCCCCAGCATTTT. This sequence encodes CASSVEGAGPQHF.

This clone was observed a few times. This chain links TRBV6-8 with TRBJ1-2, with 7 bases matching TRBD1. CDR1 MNHGY and CDR2 SAAAGT come from the germline V gene. V was clipped by 7 bases and J by 2 bases; unmatched bases: 4. This CDR3 has 13 residues. CDR3 DNA: TGTGCCAGCACCTCGACAGGGAACTATGGCTACACCTTC. Translating gives CASTSTGNYGYTF.

This clone was detected only a few times. This chain connects TRBV11-3 to TRBJ1-6; 7 bases fit TRBD1. The CDR3 loop spans 14 amino acids. The germline CDR1 and CDR2 sequences are SGHNT and YENEEA. J was trimmed by 5 bases and V by 5 bases; bases with no gene match: 3. CDR3 in amino acids: CASSQGQNNSPLHF. The CDR3 DNA is TGTGCCAGCAGCCAGGGACAGAATAATTCACCCCTCCACTTT. Full variable domain (missing parts from reference TRBV11-3 and TRBJ1-6): EAGVVQSPRYKIIEKKQPVAFWCNPISGHNTLYWYLQNLGQGPELLIRYENEEAVDDSQLPKDRFSAERLKGVDSTLKIQPAELGDSAVYLCASSQGQNNSPLHFGNGTRLTVT.

The table lists this clone with a few counts. The V gene is TRBV11-3, the J gene TRBJ1-2, with 7 bases aligning to TRBD1. Trimming removed 4 bases from V and 5 bases from J; junction bases left unmatched: 13. This CDR3 spans 16 amino acids. From germline, CDR1 is SGHNT and CDR2 YENEEA. CDR3 coding DNA: TGTGCCAGCAGCTACGGGACAGCGGCCTTAAGATATGGCTACACCTTC. Its translation: CASSYGTAALRYGYTF.

This clone was found a few times. The J gene is TRBJ1-2, the V gene TRBV9; TRBD1 matches 7 bases. The length of the CDR3 is 17 residues. Germline V CDR1 and CDR2: SGDLS, YYNGEE. Germline trimming cut 4 bases from V and 4 bases from J; bases unmatched to any gene: 16. CDR3 region: CASSTGMGAGGSYGYTF. CDR3 coding DNA: TGTGCCAGCAGCACCGGGATGGGTGCAGGGGGATCCTATGGCTACACCTTC.

The V call is TRBV29-1, the J call TRBJ2-1; possibly TRBD1 for D (6 bases). Germline V gene sequence: CDR1 SQVTM, CDR2 ANQGSEA. This CDR3 contains 12 residues. V was cut by 6 bases and J by 10 bases, with 16 bases left in between. The CDR3 nucleotides read TGCAGCGTAAACCAGGGGCCGGGGGAGCAGTTCTTC. Translated: CSVNQGPGEQFF.